These 20 T cell receptor beta chains originate from one sample sequenced in a study of response to subunit inactivated influenza vaccine. TCRdb used MiXCR to reprocess the RT-PCR reads, holding one entry per CDR3 protein. The data show about 780,000 distinct CDR3 sequences, approximately 17% seen once. The source was PBMCs from blood, collected 4 to 6 days after vaccination. The receptor source for this set is a man aged 45-60 years who received an inactivated influenza vaccine.

This sequence joins TRBV7-9 and TRBJ1-5; 9 positions agree with TRBD1. The CDR3 is 16 residues long. Germline V gene lookup returns CDR1 SEHNR and CDR2 FQNEAQ (reference sequence). Unmatched junction bases numbered 6, after V lost 4 bases and J lost 2 bases. The CDR3 DNA follows: TGTGCCAGCAGCTCCACAGGGGGCTTGGGCAATCAGCCCCAGCATTTT. Amino acids: CASSSTGGLGNQPQHF. The whole variable domain, remainder taken from reference TRBV7-9 and TRBJ1-5, is DTGVSQNPRHKITKRGQNVTFRCDPISEHNRLYWYRQTLGQGPEFLTYFQNEAQLEKSRLLSDRFSAERPKGSFSTLEIQRTEQGDSAMYLCASSSTGGLGNQPQHFGDGTRLSIL.

This clonotype has just a few counts. V is TRBV4-3 and J is TRBJ2-7, with 8 positions matching TRBD1. Germline trimming cut 1 base from V and 5 bases from J; bases unmatched to any gene: 1. CDR1 LGHNA and CDR2 YSLEER come from the germline V gene. The CDR3 has 13 amino acids. DNA of the CDR3: TGCGCCAGCAGCCAAGTGACAGGGGACGAGCAGTACTTC. It specifies CASSQVTGDEQYF.

This clonotype was picked up a small number of times. This sequence joins TRBV12-3 or TRBV12-4 and TRBJ2-7, with 13 bases identical to TRBD2. After removal of 6 bases from V and 6 bases from J, the junction contained 8 bases not matched to a gene. There are 15 residues in the CDR3. The CDR3, as DNA: TGTGCCAGCAGACCGGGGACTAGCGGGATAGGCGAGCAGTACTTC. It yields the protein CASRPGTSGIGEQYF.

This clonotype appeared a few times. The chain has TRBV12-3 or TRBV12-4 and TRBJ1-4, with D maybe TRBD1 (5 bases). This CDR3 has 14 amino acids. V shed 4 bases and J shed 4 bases, with 10 bases lying between them. The CDR3 is CASSSGRLNEKLFF. The DNA for the CDR3 is TGTGCCAGCAGTTCGGGACGGCTTAATGAAAAACTGTTTTTT.

There are a few counts of this clonotype. V is TRBV6-6 and J is TRBJ2-7, with D possibly matching TRBD1 (6 bases). Germline V CDR1 and CDR2: MNHNY, SVGAGI (reference sequence). The V end lost 5 bases, the J end lost 7 bases, and 12 bases lay between the germline ends. CDR3 length: 12 residues. The CDR3 is CASSITGNEQYF. CDR3 in DNA: TGTGCCAGCAGTATAACAGGGAATGAGCAGTACTTC.

This clonotype showed up just a few times. V usage is TRBV27 and J usage is TRBJ1-1; D remains ambiguous. CDR1 is MNHEY, CDR2 SMNVEV, per germline (reference sequence). The CDR3 is made up of 15 amino acids. Trimming stripped 8 bases from V and 1 base from J, with 17 bases between. This CDR3 is CASYSRQHSNTEAFF. The DNA for the CDR3 is TGTGCCAGCTACTCTAGGCAGCACTCGAACACTGAAGCTTTCTTT.

The chain is built from TRBV20-1 and TRBJ2-1, with 10 bases fitting TRBD2. Germline-derived CDR1 and CDR2 are DFQATT and SNEGSKA (reference sequence). The CDR3 loop spans 15 amino acids. Losses at the gene ends were 5 bases for V and 2 bases for J; bases not matched to a gene: 6. The CDR3 loop reads CSASSSGSTYNEQFF. In nucleotides, the CDR3 is TGCAGTGCTTCGTCTAGCGGGAGTACCTACAATGAGCAGTTCTTC.

This clonotype appeared a few times. This sequence joins TRBV7-6 and TRBJ1-5, with TRBD1 matching over 7 bases. The CDR3 has 14 residues. Trimming at V came to 5 bases and at J to 3 bases, leaving 4 bases not matched to a gene. The V gene's germline CDR1 is SGHVS and CDR2 FNYEAQ. The DNA for the CDR3 is TGTGCCAGCAGCGAGACAGGGCCCAATCAGCCCCAGCATTTT. It specifies CASSETGPNQPQHF. Complete variable domain (other parts from reference TRBV7-6 and TRBJ1-5): GAGVSQSPRYKVTKRGQDVALRCDPISGHVSLYWYRQALGQGPEFLTYFNYEAQQDKSGLPNDRFSAERPEGSISTLTIQRTEQRDSAMYRCASSETGPNQPQHFGDGTRLSIL.

There are a few counts of this clonotype. The chain recombines TRBV4-2 with TRBJ2-4, with 14 bases fitting TRBD2. The V gene end was trimmed by 4 bases and the J gene end by 6 bases; junction bases not matched to a gene: 5. The V gene's germline CDR1 is LGHNA and CDR2 YNFKEQ. This CDR3 region has 16 residues. Written as DNA, the CDR3 is TGTGCCAGCAGCCTCCGACTAGCGGGGGGGTTAAACATTCAGTACTTC. Its protein product is CASSLRLAGGLNIQYF.

The V gene is TRBV15, the J gene TRBJ2-1, with D possibly being TRBD1 or TRBD2 (6 bases each). The CDR3 is 14 residues long. Germline V gene data show CDR1 as LNHNV and CDR2 as YYDKDF (reference sequence). Trimming removed 5 bases from V and 6 bases from J, with 14 bases in between. The CDR3 protein is CATSRGGPRNEQFF. Written as DNA, the CDR3 is TGTGCCACCAGCCGAGGGGGGCCCCGCAATGAGCAGTTCTTC.

The table lists this clonotype with a few counts. The V gene is TRBV20-1, the J gene TRBJ1-2; TRBD1 might be the D (5 bases). CDR1 is DFQATT, CDR2 SNEGSKA, per germline (reference sequence). Trimming cost V 1 base and J 4 bases, with 7 bases left between them. This CDR3 has 12 amino acids. The CDR3 region is CSARATGYGYTF. The CDR3, as DNA: TGCAGTGCTAGAGCCACAGGCTATGGCTACACCTTC.

The rearrangement links TRBV7-8 to TRBJ1-1, with TRBD1 matching over 10 bases. J was trimmed by 1 base and V by 5 bases; bases with no gene match: 7. The CDR3 is 16 residues long. Germline V gene sequence: CDR1 SGHVS, CDR2 FQNEAQ. The CDR3 protein is CASSPPGTGENTEAFF. The CDR3, as DNA: TGTGCCAGCAGCCCGCCCGGGACAGGGGAGAACACTGAAGCTTTCTTT.

This chain links TRBV20-1 with TRBJ2-1; tentatively, D is TRBD2 (7 bases). This CDR3 has 14 residues. Per the germline V gene, CDR1 is DFQATT and CDR2 is SNEGSKA (reference sequence). Trimming removed 1 base from V and 8 bases from J, with 15 bases in between. CDR3 sequence: CSARGLGGGYEQFF. DNA for the CDR3: TGCAGTGCTAGAGGGCTGGGCGGGGGCTATGAGCAGTTCTTC.

V gene TRBV11-2 combines with J gene TRBJ2-1, with TRBD2 as a possible D gene (6 bases). Trimming stripped 5 bases from V and 9 bases from J, with 29 bases between. Germline CDR1 is SGHAT and CDR2 is FQNNGV. The CDR3 spans 18 residues. CDR3: CASSVGTRPSGEGSEQFF. The CDR3 region has the DNA TGTGCCAGCAGCGTCGGGACTCGGCCCTCCGGCGAAGGGTCTGAGCAGTTCTTC.

The CDR3 spells CATSDPRLAGADEQFF. The CDR3 DNA follows: TGTGCCACCAGTGATCCCAGACTAGCGGGAGCCGATGAGCAGTTCTTC. The chain uses TRBV24-1 and TRBJ2-1, with 12 bases that match TRBD2. The germline gives CDR1 KGHDR, CDR2 SFDVKD. The CDR3 has 16 amino acids. The V and J ends lost 3 bases and 8 bases, in that order; junction bases with no gene match: 7.

The table lists this clonotype with a count of one. The chain has TRBV5-1 and TRBJ2-2; 7 bases map to TRBD2. Germline CDR1 reads SGHRS; CDR2 reads YFSETQ. V shed 4 bases, J shed 5 bases, and the junction held 8 bases outside the gene matches. This CDR3 has 15 amino acids. The CDR3 loop reads CASSIGRGRTGELFF. In nucleotides, the CDR3 is TGCGCCAGCAGCATTGGGCGGGGGAGGACCGGGGAGCTGTTTTTT.

The CDR3 DNA reads TGTGCCAGCAGTTACTACGCCGTCGGTCAGCCCCAGCATTTT. It is translated as CASSYYAVGQPQHF. This chain links TRBV6-2 or TRBV6-3 with TRBJ1-5, with no clear D. This CDR3 is 14 amino acids long. Germline V gene sequence: CDR1 MNHEY, CDR2 SVGEGT. Between the trimmed V and J ends, which lost 1 base and 6 bases, there was a span of 10 bases.

This clonotype showed up just once. This chain links TRBV11-2 with TRBJ2-2, with no clear D. The CDR3 sequence is 15 residues long. Germline CDR1 is SGHAT and CDR2 is FQNNGV. With 0 bases removed from V and 8 bases from J, the gap between germline ends came to 13 bases. The CDR3 DNA is TGTGCCAGCAGCTTAGATAACTGGGCGGCGGGGGAGCTGTTTTTT. It is translated as CASSLDNWAAGELFF.

The sample holds a few counts of this clonotype. The rearrangement links TRBV12-3 or TRBV12-4 to TRBJ1-5; 9 bases align to TRBD1. The junction had 7 bases not matched to a gene; V was cut back by 3 bases and J by 4 bases. The CDR3 covers 16 residues. The CDR3 loop reads CASSFGTGMYNQPQHF. The CDR3 bases are TGTGCCAGCAGTTTTGGGACAGGGATGTATAATCAGCCCCAGCATTTT.

The chain links TRBV18 to TRBJ1-5; the D gene is possibly TRBD1 (5 bases). The length of the CDR3 is 13 residues. Germline V gene sequence: CDR1 KGHSH, CDR2 LQKENI. V was cut by 3 bases and J by 5 bases, with 8 bases left in between. DNA of the CDR3: TGTGCCAGCTCACCTACACAGGATCAGCCCCAGCATTTT. It encodes CASSPTQDQPQHF. Variable domain in full (rest from reference TRBV18 and TRBJ1-5): NAGVMQNPRHLVRRRGQEARLRCSPMKGHSHVYWYRQLPEEGLKFMVYLQKENIIDESGMPKERFSAEFPKEGPSILRIQQVVRGDSAAYFCASSPTQDQPQHFGDGTRLSIL.